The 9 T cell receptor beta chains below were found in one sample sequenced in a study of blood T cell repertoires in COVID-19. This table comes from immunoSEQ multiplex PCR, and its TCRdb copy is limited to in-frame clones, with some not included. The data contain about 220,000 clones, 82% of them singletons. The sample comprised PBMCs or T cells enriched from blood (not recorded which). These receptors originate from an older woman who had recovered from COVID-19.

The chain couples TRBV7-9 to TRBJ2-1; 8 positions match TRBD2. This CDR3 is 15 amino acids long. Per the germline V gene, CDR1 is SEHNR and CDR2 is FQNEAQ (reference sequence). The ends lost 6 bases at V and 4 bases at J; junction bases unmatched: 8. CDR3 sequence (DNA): TGTGCCAGCAGGTCCACTAGCGGACAGTACAATGAGCAGTTCTTC. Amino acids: CASRSTSGQYNEQFF.

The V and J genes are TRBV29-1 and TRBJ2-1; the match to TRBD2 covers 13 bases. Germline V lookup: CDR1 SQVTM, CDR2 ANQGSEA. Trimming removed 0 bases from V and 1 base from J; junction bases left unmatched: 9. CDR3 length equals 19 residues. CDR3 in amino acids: CSVEDGTSGVLLSYNEQFF. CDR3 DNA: TGCAGCGTTGAAGATGGGACTAGCGGGGTACTACTTTCCTACAATGAGCAGTTCTTC.

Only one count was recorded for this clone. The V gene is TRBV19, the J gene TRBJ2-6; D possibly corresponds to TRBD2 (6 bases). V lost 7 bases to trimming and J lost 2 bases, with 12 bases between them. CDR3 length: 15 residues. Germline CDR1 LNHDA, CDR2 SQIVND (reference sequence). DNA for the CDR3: TGTGCCAGTATCCCGGAGGGGACTGGGGCCAACGTCCTGACTTTC. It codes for CASIPEGTGANVLTF.

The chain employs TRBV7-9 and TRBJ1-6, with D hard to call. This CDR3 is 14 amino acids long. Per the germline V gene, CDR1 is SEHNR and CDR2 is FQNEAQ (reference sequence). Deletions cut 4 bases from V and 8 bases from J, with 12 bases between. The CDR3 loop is CASSSLDWDSPLHF. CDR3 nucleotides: TGTGCCAGCAGCTCCCTCGACTGGGATTCACCCCTCCACTTT.

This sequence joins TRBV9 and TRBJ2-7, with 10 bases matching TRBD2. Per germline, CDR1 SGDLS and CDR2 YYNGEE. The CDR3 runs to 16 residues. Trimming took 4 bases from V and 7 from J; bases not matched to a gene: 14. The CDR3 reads CASSPQKAGGPEEQYF. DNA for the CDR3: TGTGCCAGCAGCCCACAAAAAGCGGGAGGGCCGGAAGAGCAGTACTTC.

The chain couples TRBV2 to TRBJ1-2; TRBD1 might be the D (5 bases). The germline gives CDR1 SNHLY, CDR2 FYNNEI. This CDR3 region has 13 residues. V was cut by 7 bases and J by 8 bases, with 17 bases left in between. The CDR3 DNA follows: TGTGCCAGCATAGGGGAAGCCGTGAGAGGCTACACCTTC. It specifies CASIGEAVRGYTF.

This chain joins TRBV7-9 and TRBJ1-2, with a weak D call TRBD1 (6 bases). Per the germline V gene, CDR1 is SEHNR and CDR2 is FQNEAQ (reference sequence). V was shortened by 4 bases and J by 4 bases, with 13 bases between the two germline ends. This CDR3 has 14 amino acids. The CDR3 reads CASSSSQGTYGYTF. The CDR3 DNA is TGTGCCAGCAGCTCCTCACAGGGAACCTATGGCTACACCTTC.

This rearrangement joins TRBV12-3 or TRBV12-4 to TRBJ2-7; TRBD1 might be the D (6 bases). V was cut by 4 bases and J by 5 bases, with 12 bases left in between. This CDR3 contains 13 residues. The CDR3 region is CASSYIQGNEQYF. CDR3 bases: TGTGCCAGCAGTTATATACAGGGAAACGAGCAGTACTTC.

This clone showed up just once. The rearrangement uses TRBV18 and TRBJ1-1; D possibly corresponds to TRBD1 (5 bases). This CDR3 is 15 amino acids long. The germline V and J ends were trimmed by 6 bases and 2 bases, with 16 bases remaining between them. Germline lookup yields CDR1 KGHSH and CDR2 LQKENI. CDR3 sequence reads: CASSAGGTLNTEAFF. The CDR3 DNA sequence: TGTGCCAGCTCCGCGGGGGGGACGCTAAACACTGAAGCTTTCTTT. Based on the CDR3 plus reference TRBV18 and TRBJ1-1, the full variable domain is NAGVMQNPRHLVRRRGQEARLRCSPMKGHSHVYWYRQLPEEGLKFMVYLQKENIIDESGMPKERFSAEFPKEGPSILRIQQVVRGDSAAYFCASSAGGTLNTEAFFGQGTRLTVV.